This T cell receptor beta chain was identified during a study of CD8+CD57+ T cells in acquired aplastic anemia. General study points: Patients had roughly 30 CD8+ CDR3 sequences in common with controls (the shared set).

CDR3 and TCR beta VDJ profiling relied on a genomic DNA template. TCRdb independently ran MiXCR on the reads; one entry per CDR3 protein. Among approximately 150,000 distinct CDR3 sequences listed, roughly 43% were seen once. Per germline, CDR1 ENHRY and CDR2 SYGVKD. The V segment lost 7 bases and the J segment 5 bases; nucleotides outside the gene matches: 5. This CDR3 contains 13 residues. Patients sequenced had flow cytometry evidence of CD8+CD57+ cell expansion. Every one of the patients had aplastic anemia (severe, acquired). As for this clonotype: Its target is unknown.

Sequencing was done on a sample of sorted CD4+, CD8+, or CD8+CD57+ T cells (not recorded which) from PBMCs. The receptor was derived from a human donor with aplastic anemia. J is TRBJ2-7 and V is TRBV10-3; TRBD1 matches at 10 bases. The CDR3 region is CAITRDRGDEQYF. As DNA, the CDR3 is TGTGCCATCACCCGGGACAGGGGCGACGAGCAGTACTTC.